The 24 T cell receptor beta chains listed next were all sequenced from one sample in a study of T cells in women clearing cervical HPV infection. Some clones are missing from TCRdb's copy, which holds only in-frame ones; the method was immunoSEQ multiplex PCR. The sample data list around 33,000 clones. Material: blood buffy coat. These TCRs come from a woman between 18 and 69 years old with a cervical HPV16 infection that either progressed to CIN3+ or cleared (not recorded which).

As concerns this clone: Read coverage stops 3 residues before the CDR3 terminus; the germline J gene supplies the remainder. The V gene is TRBV12-5, the J gene TRBJ2-1, with D maybe TRBD2 (5 bases). The CDR3 sequence is 15 residues long. The germline V gene encodes CDR1 LGHNT and CDR2 FRNRAP. V was clipped by 3 bases and J by 6 bases, with 15 bases between them. Here the CDR3 reads CASGFRGSGVNEQFF. The sequenced CDR3 bases are TGTGCTAGTGGTTTTCGGGGTTCTGGTGTCAATGAG.

CDR3: CASSLQMTGGEKLFF. The DNA read from the CDR3 is TGTGCCAGCAGCCTCCAGATGACAGGGGGGGAAAAG. V usage is TRBV5-5 and J usage is TRBJ2-2; 9 nucleotides agree with TRBD1. Read coverage stops 3 residues before the CDR3 terminus; the germline J gene supplies the remainder. CDR1 SGHKS and CDR2 YYEKEE come from the germline V gene (reference sequence). This CDR3 contains 15 residues.

In regard to this clone: The read terminates 3 residues before the CDR3 end, so the remaining end is supplied by the germline J gene. V is TRBV15 and J is TRBJ2-3; D possibly corresponds to TRBD2 (6 bases). The CDR3 totals 14 residues. V gave up 0 bases and J gave up 3 bases, with 7 bases separating them. Germline V gene sequence: CDR1 LNHNV, CDR2 YYDKDF (reference sequence). CDR3 DNA, as far as it was read: TGTGCCACCAGCAGAGAGACTAGAACAGATACG. It specifies CATSRETRTDT. The entire CDR3 reads CATSRETRTDTQYF.

On this clone: The CDR3 end is not reached by the read, which stops 3 residues before it; the germline J gene fills it in. This chain joins TRBV30 and TRBJ1-2; no clear D gene. The germline V and J ends were trimmed by 1 base and 4 bases, with 10 bases remaining between them. Germline CDR1 GTSNPN, CDR2 SVGIG (reference sequence). This CDR3 comprises 13 residues. The CDR3 bases that were read are TGTGCCTGGAGTGCCCTCAGTATCTATGGC. Its protein product is CAWSALSIYG. The entire CDR3 is CAWSALSIYGYTF.

Concerning this clone itself: The read falls 3 residues short of the CDR3 end, and the missing part is taken from the germline J gene. This chain connects TRBV7-8 to TRBJ2-1; 7 positions match TRBD2. The germline V gene encodes CDR1 SGHVS and CDR2 FQNEAQ. CDR3 size: 15 residues. J lost 4 bases, V lost 2 bases, and 5 bases had no gene match. CDR3 bases read: TGTGCCAGCAGCTTACGGCTAGCGGTATACAATGAG. This sequence encodes CASSLRLAVYNE. From start to end, the CDR3 is CASSLRLAVYNEQFF.

Partial CDR3 DNA: TGTGCCAGCAGTTGGGGCCCAAATCAGCCG. This gives the protein CASSWGPNQP. Given in full, the CDR3 is CASSWGPNQPQYF. V and J are TRBV6-2 or TRBV6-3 and TRBJ2-3, with D tentatively TRBD1 (5 bases). The observed sequence ends 3 residues before the CDR3 terminus, with the missing tail filled in from the germline J gene. The CDR3 length is 13 residues. Germline-derived CDR1 and CDR2 are MNHEY and SVGEGT.

To note about this clone: The junction departs from germline at one end; a sequencing error may be responsible. The CDR3 is cut off 3 residues early in the read; its end comes from the germline J gene. The chain links TRBV4-2 to TRBJ2-5; D might be TRBD1 or TRBD2, each matching 5 bases. CDR3 length equals 14 residues. Per germline, CDR1 LGHNA and CDR2 YNFKEQ. The DNA read from the CDR3 is TGCGCCAGCAGCCAAGATCGAGGGGTAGAGACC. Encoded protein: CASSQDRGVET. In full, the CDR3 reads CASSQDRGVETQYF.

A word on this clone: The read halts 3 residues ahead of the CDR3 end, with the missing end drawn from the germline J gene. This chain links TRBV4-1 with TRBJ2-3; D might be TRBD2 (6 bases). V lost 3 bases and J 1 base, leaving 17 bases between the germline ends. Germline V gene lookup returns CDR1 MGHRA and CDR2 YSYEKL. The length of the CDR3 is 17 residues. The covered CDR3 bases are TGCGCCAGCAGCCAGGTGGGTGGCGGGATGGGCACAGATACG. It is translated as CASSQVGGGMGTDT. The CDR3 in its entirety is CASSQVGGGMGTDTQYF.

The sequenced CDR3 bases are TGTGCCAGCAGCTCTTTGCCAGGCAAAAATTCACCG. Its protein product is CASSSLPGKNSP. The whole CDR3 sequence is CASSSLPGKNSPLFF. The rearrangement uses TRBV7-3 and TRBJ2-2; unclear D gene. The CDR3 goes on 3 residues after the read ends, and that part is filled in from the germline J gene. Germline V gene data show CDR1 as SGHTA and CDR2 as FQGTGA. The CDR3 has 15 residues.

With regard to this clone: The DNA ends 3 residues before the CDR3 does, and the rest of the CDR3 is filled in from the germline J gene. The chain carries TRBV5-5 and TRBJ2-7; 7 bases line up with TRBD2. V dropped 0 bases and J dropped 1; count of bases not matched to a gene: 4. CDR3 length: 15 amino acids. Germline-derived CDR1 and CDR2 are SGHKS and YYEKEE (reference sequence). CDR3 DNA, as far as it was read: TGTGCCAGCAGCTTGGACCTAGCGGATTCCTACGAG. It yields the protein CASSLDLADSYE. The whole CDR3 sequence reads CASSLDLADSYEQYF.

As concerns this clone: The read gets to within 3 residues of the CDR3 end, and the germline J gene fills in the rest. The chain couples TRBV6-2 or TRBV6-3 to TRBJ2-7; TRBD1 is a possible D gene (6 bases). Germline lookup yields CDR1 MNHEY and CDR2 SVGEGT. This CDR3 region has 14 residues. The V end lost 5 bases, the J end lost 0 bases, and 11 bases lay between the germline ends. The part of the CDR3 DNA that was read is TGTGCCAGCAGTGATAGACAGGACTCCTACGAG. Its translation is CASSDRQDSYE. The full CDR3 reads CASSDRQDSYEQYF.

In the case of this clone: Sequencing ends 3 residues short of the CDR3 end; the germline J gene provides the rest. This chain links TRBV7-2 with TRBJ2-1; TRBD2 matches 10 bases. Germline assignment: CDR1 SGHTA and CDR2 FQGNSA. V was clipped by 0 bases and J by 6 bases; unmatched bases: 8. The length of the CDR3 is 17 residues. CDR3: CASSLAGGGLASNEQFF. The sequenced CDR3 bases are TGTGCCAGCAGCTTAGCGGGGGGGGGACTAGCGAGCAATGAG.

With respect to this clone: The read comes to an end 3 residues before the CDR3 does, leaving the germline J gene to fill in the end. This sequence joins TRBV28 and TRBJ1-2, with TRBD1 as a possible D gene (5 bases). Germline V CDR1 and CDR2: MDHEN, SYDVKM. This CDR3 has 14 amino acids. V lost 7 bases and J 5 bases, leaving 17 bases between the germline ends. The sequenced CDR3 bases are TGTGCCAGCAACATAGAGGCAGGGCGGTATGGC. Translation gives CASNIEAGRYG. The full CDR3 sequence reads CASNIEAGRYGYTF.

Comments on this clone: The CDR3 goes on 3 residues after the read ends, and that part is filled in from the germline J gene. The gene calls are TRBV19 and TRBJ2-1; the D gene is possibly TRBD2 (6 bases). V lost 7 bases and J lost 4, with 20 bases in between. There are 16 residues in the CDR3. Germline CDR1 LNHDA, CDR2 SQIVND (reference sequence). The part of the CDR3 DNA that was read is TGTGCCAGTACCCCCGGAGGTAGCGGCAGGTACAATGAG. Translated, it gives CASTPGGSGRYNE. The entire CDR3 protein is CASTPGGSGRYNEQFF.

Worth noting for this clone: The CDR3 goes on 3 residues after the read ends, and that part is filled in from the germline J gene. The chain links TRBV5-1 to TRBJ2-7; TRBD2 agrees at 13 bases. V lost 4 bases to trimming and J lost 4 bases; unmatched junction nucleotides: 8. Per the germline V gene, CDR1 is SGHRS and CDR2 is YFSETQ. The CDR3 consists of 16 residues. CDR3 bases read: TGCGCCAGCAGCGGGGGACTAGCGGGACTTTCTTACGAG. Translating it yields CASSGGLAGLSYE. The whole CDR3 reads CASSGGLAGLSYEQYF. Based on the CDR3 plus reference TRBV5-1 and TRBJ2-7, the full variable domain is KAGVTQTPRYLIKTRGQQVTLSCSPISGHRSVSWYQQTPGQGLQFLFEYFSETQRNKGNFPGRFSGRQFSNSRSEMNVSTLELGDSALYLCASSGGLAGLSYEQYFGPGTRLTVT.

Concerning this clone itself: The read finishes 3 residues shy of the CDR3 end, and the germline J gene is used to complete it. The chain has TRBV20-1 and TRBJ2-3; 13 bases match TRBD2. With V trimmed by 4 bases and J by 3 bases, 4 bases remained unmatched. Germline lookup yields CDR1 DFQATT and CDR2 SNEGSKA (reference sequence). This CDR3 region has 15 residues. The DNA read from the CDR3 is TGCAGTGCTATTCCGACTAGCGGGAGGACAGATACG. Its translation: CSAIPTSGRTDT. The CDR3, in full, reads CSAIPTSGRTDTQYF.

As regards this clone: Sequencing ends 3 residues short of the CDR3 end; the germline J gene provides the rest. The same CDR3 arises from other DNA sequences in this sample as well. V usage is TRBV5-1 and J usage is TRBJ2-3; TRBD1 is a possible D gene (6 bases). CDR1 is SGHRS and CDR2 is YFSETQ in the germline V gene. This CDR3 is built from 16 residues. Trimming shortened V by 4 bases and J by 0 bases, and 15 bases separated the two germline ends. Partial CDR3 DNA: TGCGCCAGCAGCCTGGCCGGACAGACTAGCACAGATACG. Encoded protein: CASSLAGQTSTDT. The CDR3 in its entirety is CASSLAGQTSTDTQYF.

Comments on this clone: Read sequence stops 3 residues before the CDR3 end, and the germline J gene provides the missing end. The chain couples TRBV6-2 or TRBV6-3 to TRBJ1-5; 10 bases agree with TRBD1. V shed 8 bases, J shed 6 bases, and the junction held 13 bases outside the gene matches. The CDR3 length is 16 residues. Germline-derived CDR1 and CDR2 are MNHEY and SVGEGT. The sequenced part of the CDR3 DNA is TGTGCCAGCCGATCCGGGACAGGGGTTTTCGGTCAGCCC. Its translation is CASRSGTGVFGQP. In full, the CDR3 is CASRSGTGVFGQPQHF.

Comments on this clone: From the germline J gene comes the end of the CDR3, since the read stops 3 residues before it. The rearrangement uses TRBV5-1 and TRBJ2-5; D is unclear. This CDR3 spans 15 amino acids. Trimming took 4 bases from V and 0 from J, leaving 13 bases between them. CDR1 and CDR2 from the germline V gene are SGHRS and YFSETQ. Partial CDR3 DNA: TGCGCCAGCAGCCAAACAAGTACCAACCAAGAGACC. It encodes CASSQTSTNQET. The complete CDR3 reads CASSQTSTNQETQYF. Complete variable domain (other parts from reference TRBV5-1 and TRBJ2-5): KAGVTQTPRYLIKTRGQQVTLSCSPISGHRSVSWYQQTPGQGLQFLFEYFSETQRNKGNFPGRFSGRQFSNSRSEMNVSTLELGDSALYLCASSQTSTNQETQYFGPGTRLLVL.

On this clone itself: The read ends 3 residues before the CDR3 terminus; that terminus is restored from the germline J gene. The chain is built from TRBV7-2 and TRBJ2-7; D is perhaps TRBD2 (5 bases). The V end lost 6 bases, the J end lost 2 bases, and 11 bases lay between the germline ends. Per germline, CDR1 SGHTA and CDR2 FQGNSA. There are 13 residues in the CDR3. CDR3 residues: CASSTYGAYEQYF. The DNA read from the CDR3 is TGTGCCAGCAGTACCTACGGGGCCTACGAG.

CDR3 sequence: CAWSWGQGAYEQYF. The sequenced part of the CDR3 DNA is TGTGCCTGGAGTTGGGGGCAGGGAGCATACGAG. The J gene is TRBJ2-7, the V gene TRBV30; D is perhaps TRBD1 (6 bases). The read ends 3 residues early relative to the CDR3; the germline J gene fills the gap. This CDR3 is 14 amino acids long. Germline V gene lookup returns CDR1 GTSNPN and CDR2 SVGIG (reference sequence). Between the trimmed V and J ends, which lost 2 bases and 4 bases, there was a span of 15 bases.

Comments on this clone: Germline and junction disagree at one end, which may indicate a read error. The missing CDR3 end, 3 residues past where the read stops, is filled in from the germline J gene. The V call is TRBV4-1, the J call TRBJ2-7; D gene ambiguous. Germline V gene lookup returns CDR1 MGHRA and CDR2 YSYEKL. The CDR3 is made up of 15 amino acids. The CDR3 is CTSSQVEHSSYEQYF. The CDR3 bases that were read are TGCACCAGCAGCCAAGTTGAGCACAGCTCCTACGAG.

A remark on this clone: The read stops 3 residues short of the end of the CDR3; the missing end is completed from the germline J gene. The chain joins TRBV7-9 to TRBJ2-1, with 10 bases that match TRBD2. Germline trimming cut 6 bases from V and 0 bases from J; bases unmatched to any gene: 2. This CDR3 has 15 amino acids. Germline CDR1 reads SEHNR; CDR2 reads FQNEAQ (reference sequence). The CDR3 DNA, read in part, is TGTGCCAGCAGTCGGACTAGCGGCTCCTACAATGAG. Translation gives CASSRTSGSYNE. The whole CDR3 protein is CASSRTSGSYNEQFF.

On this clone: The read terminates 3 residues ahead of where the CDR3 ends, so the germline J gene completes it. The gene calls are TRBV30 and TRBJ1-1; D call uncertain. Germline values: CDR1 GTSNPN, CDR2 SVGIG (reference sequence). The CDR3 has 13 amino acids. Trimming shortened V by 0 bases and J by 4 bases, and 9 bases separated the two germline ends. The sequenced CDR3 bases are TGTGCCTGGAGTGTAGGAGGGTTCACTGAA. It specifies CAWSVGGFTE. The entire CDR3 sequence reads CAWSVGGFTEAFF.